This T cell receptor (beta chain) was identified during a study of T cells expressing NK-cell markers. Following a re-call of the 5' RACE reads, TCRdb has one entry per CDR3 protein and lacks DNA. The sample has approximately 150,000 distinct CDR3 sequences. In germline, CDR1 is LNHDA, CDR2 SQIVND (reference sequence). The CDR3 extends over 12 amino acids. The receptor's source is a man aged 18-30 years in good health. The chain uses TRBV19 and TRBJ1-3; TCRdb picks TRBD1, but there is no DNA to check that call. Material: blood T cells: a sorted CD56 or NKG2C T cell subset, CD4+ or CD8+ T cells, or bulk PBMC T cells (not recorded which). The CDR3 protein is CASTGHGNTIYF.